The subject of this entry is one T cell receptor beta chain. Its antigen remains unidentified. Trimming took off 4 bases at V and 1 base at J, with 14 bases between the two ends. The CDR3 is 16 residues long. Germline CDR1 is SNHLY and CDR2 is FYNNEI. The data were taken from a study of vaccination and CD4 T cells after COVID-19. The overall study: Four females and six males made up the convalescents, two of whom were Hispanic. Post-vaccine sample collection happened at a median of approximately 77 days after dose two, ranging 14 to 241. Overlapping peptides covering the spike proteins of SARS-CoV-2, HCoV-NL63, HCoV-OC43 and HCoV-229E were added to stimulate cells. Study results and caveats: Spike mono-reactivity was shown by 304 of 307 vaccine-specific clones in convalescent patients.

Treatment meaning: approximately 11-day PBMC culture with coronavirus spike peptide pools or control peptides (ViraFEST assay). CD4+ T lymphocytes from the unexposed donor were collected before the COVID-19 pandemic (2011-2018). With the Oncomine TCR Beta short-read assay, DNA from cultured CD4+ T cells was sequenced. From CD4+ T cells that had been cultured, genomic DNA was extracted. TCRdb independently ran MiXCR on the PCR reads; one entry per CDR3 protein. The sample carries some 9,200 distinct CDR3 sequences, around 41% recorded once. The chain is built from TRBV2 and TRBJ1-5, with D perhaps TRBD1 (5 bases). The sample comprised CD4+ T cells from blood, cultured in vitro. This sequence was found in a human donor in good health. DNA of the CDR3: TGTGCCAGCAGTGGGGGCAGGGCGGGGAGCAATCAGCCCCAGCATTTT. Translated, it gives CASSGGRAGSNQPQHF.